These 9 T cell receptor beta chains were sequenced from one sample in a study of blood T cell repertoires in COVID-19. Sequencing used immunoSEQ multiplex PCR; TCRdb keeps in-frame clones, though not all of them. The sample yields 200,000 to 250,000 clones, 90% seen once. The sample taken for sequencing was PBMCs or T cells enriched from blood (not recorded which). The source is a man aged 30 to 39 who had been exposed to COVID-19.

The V gene is TRBV19, the J gene TRBJ2-3, with a possible D match to TRBD1 (5 bases). The CDR3 consists of 13 residues. V lost 5 bases, J lost 5 bases, and 11 bases lay in between. CDR1 is LNHDA and CDR2 is SQIVND in the germline V gene (reference sequence). The CDR3 region is CASSANRLDTQYF. Here the CDR3 DNA reads TGTGCCAGTAGTGCCAACAGGCTAGATACGCAGTATTTT.

The chain uses TRBV5-1 and TRBJ1-4, with D possibly being TRBD1 (6 bases). The germline gives CDR1 SGHRS, CDR2 YFSETQ. The V end was cut by 4 bases, the J end by 3 bases, with 16 bases between. The CDR3 loop spans 16 amino acids. CDR3 amino acids: CASSPQGKGPNEKLFF. CDR3 DNA sequence: TGCGCCAGCAGCCCCCAGGGGAAAGGCCCTAATGAAAAACTGTTTTTT.

The CDR3 bases are TGTGCCAGCAGCCCCAGGGTACAGAGCTCCTATAATTCACCCCTCCACTTT. Translated: CASSPRVQSSYNSPLHF. This sequence joins TRBV7-9 and TRBJ1-6, with D tentatively TRBD1 (5 bases). CDR1 and CDR2 from the germline V gene are SEHNR and FQNEAQ (reference sequence). Trimming left V 5 bases short and J 0 bases short, with 14 bases between. The CDR3 totals 17 residues.

The chain recombines TRBV27 with TRBJ1-2, with 7 nucleotides matching TRBD1. J gave up 2 bases and V 2 bases, and 11 bases lay outside the gene matches. The CDR3 loop spans 17 amino acids. Per the germline V gene, CDR1 is MNHEY and CDR2 is SMNVEV (reference sequence). The CDR3 nucleotides read TGTGCCAGCAGTTTAGTATTTTCCGGGACAGCAAACTATGGCTACACCTTC. Residues: CASSLVFSGTANYGYTF.

This clone was counted many times. The chain joins TRBV5-6 to TRBJ2-5, with 8 bases that match TRBD2. The trim removed 4 bases at V and 6 bases at J, leaving 5 bases unmatched. The germline gives CDR1 SGHDT, CDR2 YYEEEE. The CDR3 contains 13 residues. This CDR3 reads CASSPGGRQTQYF. CDR3 nucleotides: TGTGCCAGCAGCCCGGGGGGGCGGCAGACCCAGTACTTC.

J is TRBJ1-2 and V is TRBV27, with D unresolved. CDR1 is MNHEY and CDR2 is SMNVEV in the germline V gene (reference sequence). The CDR3 has 17 residues. The V end lost 3 bases, the J end lost 7 bases, and 24 bases lay between the germline ends. CDR3 in amino acids: CASSFQASGRGFSGYTF. The DNA of the CDR3 is TGTGCCAGCAGTTTCCAAGCGTCCGGTCGGGGATTCTCTGGCTACACCTTC.

The rearrangement links TRBV3-1 (or the pseudogene TRBV3-2) to TRBJ1-2; 8 bases line up with TRBD1. V was pared by 3 bases and J by 1 base, with 7 bases of the junction left unmatched. Germline V gene sequence: CDR1 LGHDT, CDR2 YNNKEL (reference sequence). The CDR3 contains 16 residues. The CDR3 bases are TGTGCCAGCAGCCATCGGACAGGGAGGAGTAACTATGGCTACACCTTC. Its protein product is CASSHRTGRSNYGYTF.

The chain joins TRBV28 to TRBJ1-4, with TRBD1 as a possible D gene (6 bases). Germline lookup yields CDR1 MDHEN and CDR2 SYDVKM. Trimming removed 6 bases from V and 6 bases from J, with 17 bases in between. This CDR3 contains 15 residues. Written as DNA, the CDR3 is TGTGCCAGCAGATCGGCAGGGCAGGGGTATGAAAAACTGTTTTTT. It encodes CASRSAGQGYEKLFF.

The CDR3 protein is CASSLGTGSVNYGYTF. The CDR3 nucleotides are TGTGCCAGCAGCTTAGGGACAGGGTCGGTAAACTATGGCTACACCTTC. This chain uses TRBV13 with TRBJ1-2; 7 bases are shared with TRBD1. Germline CDR1 and CDR2: PRHDT and FYEKMQ (reference sequence). The V segment lost 0 bases and the J segment 2 bases; nucleotides outside the gene matches: 6. The CDR3 covers 16 residues.